This T cell receptor (beta chain) was recovered during a study of T cells in Graves' hyperthyroidism and ophthalmopathy (dated by TCRdb to about 2019). A note on the overall study: Peripheral blood samples were taken at initial diagnosis, before any treatment was given. In addition, the study compared T-cell repertoires in thyroid tissue and in blood from over 5 Graves' hyperthyroidism patients. The roughly 90 discovery patients were divided at random into training and test sets in a 7:3 ratio. The paper reports TCR Vbeta CDR3 sequencing of over 130 peripheral blood samples: some 44 ophthalmopathy, 75 to 80 hyperthyroidism and around 17 progressor patients. To identify distinguishing TCR V-J signatures, a discovery cohort of around 100 patients was used, comprising some 45 with Graves' ophthalmopathy and approximately 58 with stable Graves' hyperthyroidism. After sampling, hyperthyroidism patients received methimazole starting at 30 mg daily, and ophthalmopathy patients received high-dose intravenous methylprednisolone. Whether ophthalmopathy could be predicted prospectively was tested in an independent validation cohort made up of 18 to 20 hyperthyroidism patients plus 17 patients who later progressed to ophthalmopathy. Summary of the overall study and its limitations: No statistical method was used to set the sample size in advance, and investigators knew the group allocation. During validation, the model predicted progression to ophthalmopathy a median of roughly six months ahead of onset, with roughly 65% sensitivity and around 73% specificity. Ophthalmopathy was separated from stable hyperthyroidism by a 13 V-J signature model, with about 86% sensitivity and 81% to 82% specificity obtained in cross-validation and 80%/75% obtained in testing. Most expanded thyroid clonotypes (frequency above 0.001) were also detected in blood, a finding suggesting that blood repertoires may reflect thyroid immune responses.

Stable Graves' hyperthyroidism was defined as the absence of progression to ophthalmopathy over 18 months of follow-up. Hyperthyroidism patients were aged 18 to 65 years and newly diagnosed, with disease duration of less than 2 months. Patients with uncontrolled infections, other autoimmune diseases, pregnancy or lactation were excluded. Diagnoses relied on clinical symptoms, serum thyroxine and TRAb, thyroid ultrasound and orbital computed tomography. PBMCs were isolated from more than 9 ml of fresh peripheral blood by Ficoll-Paque density gradient centrifugation. Total RNA was extracted with Trizol reagent, and quality was checked on an Agilent 2100 Bioanalyzer. The table lists this clonotype with many counts. Its recognized antigen is unknown. Base qualities are not at hand, and no much larger clone is one base apart. The TCR beta CDR3 regions were amplified from RNA transcripts. The first round of RT-PCR for the TCR CDR3 was performed with the HTBI primer set and the Qiagen OneStep RT-PCR kit. Libraries were constructed in a second round of multiplex PCR, after which size selection and purification were performed. The libraries were sequenced on an Illumina HiSeq2000 using paired-end 100 bp reads. The original pipeline was this. SOAPnuke was used to process the raw data, with reads discarded if the reads contained adapters or uncalled bases, had a mean Phred below 15, or lacked an exact constant-primer or identifier match. High-quality paired reads were merged with COPE v1.2.5, and unique nucleotide sequences were defined as clonotypes. Clonotypes were aligned to IMGT TRBV, TRBD and TRBJ reference segments using MiTCR v1.1. Only V-J combinations with frequency above 0.0001, covering roughly 99% of repertoires, were analysed. A TCS score was defined as the ratio between F50 (clonal expansion) and ExV (chaos), using BLOSUM62-based TCRdist between CDR3 peptides within each V-J. Welch's t-statistics and random forest reduced roughly 540 V-J features to some 14, which were used in a naive Bayes classifier (R e1071). TCRdb redid the processing of the public reads, applying fastp at Q25 and MiXCR, and retained in-frame beta chains. Duplicate CDR3 protein sequences are folded into a single record with the most common DNA and genes. The V and J calls here are based on TCRdb, not the publication. Across this sample there are some 690,000 distinct CDR3 sequences, with 15% to 20% seen only once. The top ten clones comprise less than 20% of the sample.

This TCR came from a man aged 50 or older with Graves' hyperthyroidism. Specimen: blood.

The DNA sequence follows: TGCAGCGCCTCGGACAGATACAATGAGCAGTTCTTC. Translated, it reads CSASDRYNEQFF. The V and J segments used are TRBV29-1 and TRBJ2-1; perhaps TRBD1 is the D gene, with 6 bases matching. The V and J ends are trimmed by 7 bases and 4 bases, leaving 11 bases between them. From the germline V gene, CDR1 is SQVTM and CDR2 is ANQGSEA. The CDR3, from cysteine to phenylalanine, totals 12 residues. The read is trimmed to its CDR3 DNA, 36 bases read in frame from base 1.